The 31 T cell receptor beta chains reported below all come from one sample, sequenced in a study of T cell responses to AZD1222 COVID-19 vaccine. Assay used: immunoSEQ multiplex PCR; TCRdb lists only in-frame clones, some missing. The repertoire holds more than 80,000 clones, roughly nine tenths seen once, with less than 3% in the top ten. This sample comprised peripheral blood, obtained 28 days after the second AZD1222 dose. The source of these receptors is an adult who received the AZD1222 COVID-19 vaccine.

The CDR3 protein is CSVEADRGNGYTF. DNA of the CDR3: TGCAGCGTTGAAGCCGACAGGGGGAATGGCTACACCTTC. This chain joins TRBV29-1 and TRBJ1-2, with 9 bases fitting TRBD1. CDR3 length: 13 residues. The J segment lost 6 bases and the V segment lost 1 base, leaving 3 bases of the junction unmatched. The germline gives CDR1 SQVTM, CDR2 ANQGSEA. Full variable domain (rest looked up from reference TRBV29-1 and TRBJ1-2): SAVISQKPSRDICQRGTSLTIQCQVDSQVTMMFWYRQQPGQSLTLIATANQGSEATYESGFVIDKFPISRPNLTFSTLTVSNMSPEDSSIYLCSVEADRGNGYTFGSGTRLTVV.

The CDR3 sequence: CASSSIRGRFEKLFF. The CDR3 bases are TGTGCCAGCAGCTCGATCAGGGGGCGCTTTGAAAAACTGTTTTTT. V is TRBV11-2 and J is TRBJ1-4; 8 positions agree with TRBD1. Germline V lookup: CDR1 SGHAT, CDR2 FQNNGV. After removal of 4 bases from V and 7 bases from J, the junction contained 8 bases not matched to a gene. This CDR3 spans 15 amino acids.

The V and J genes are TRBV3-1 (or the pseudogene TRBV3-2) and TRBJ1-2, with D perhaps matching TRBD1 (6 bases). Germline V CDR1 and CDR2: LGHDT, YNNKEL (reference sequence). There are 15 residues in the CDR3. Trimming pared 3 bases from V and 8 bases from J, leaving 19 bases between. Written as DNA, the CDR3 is TGTGCCAGCAGCCATGGTCTCCGGGACACTCGGGGCTACACCTTC. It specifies CASSHGLRDTRGYTF.

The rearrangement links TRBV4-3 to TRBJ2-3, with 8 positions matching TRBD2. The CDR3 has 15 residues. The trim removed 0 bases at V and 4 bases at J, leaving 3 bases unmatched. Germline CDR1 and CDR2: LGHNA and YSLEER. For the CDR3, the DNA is TGCGCCAGCAGCCAAGACGGGAGGGGGGCAGATACGCAGTATTTT. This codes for CASSQDGRGADTQYF.

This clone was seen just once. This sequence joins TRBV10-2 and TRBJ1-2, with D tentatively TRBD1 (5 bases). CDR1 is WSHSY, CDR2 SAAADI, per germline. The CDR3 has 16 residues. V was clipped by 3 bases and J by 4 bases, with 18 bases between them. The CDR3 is CASSDVQGERGYGYTF. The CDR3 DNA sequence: TGCGCCAGCAGTGATGTTCAAGGGGAGCGGGGCTATGGCTACACCTTC.

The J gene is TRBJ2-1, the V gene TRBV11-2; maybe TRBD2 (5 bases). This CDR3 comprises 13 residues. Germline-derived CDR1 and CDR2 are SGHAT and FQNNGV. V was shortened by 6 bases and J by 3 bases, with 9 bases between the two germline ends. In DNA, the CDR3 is TGTGCCAGCAGTATAGGACTCTACAATGAGCAGTTCTTC. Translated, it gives CASSIGLYNEQFF.

The CDR3 nucleotides are TGTGCCAGCAGCTTGGGTTGGGCGGGGGAAGAGACCCAGTACTTC. Protein sequence: CASSLGWAGEETQYF. This sequence joins TRBV7-2 and TRBJ2-5; 7 positions agree with TRBD2. Per germline, CDR1 SGHTA and CDR2 FQGNSA. V gave up 3 bases and J gave up 3 bases; unmatched junction bases: 7. The CDR3 sequence is 15 residues long. Full variable domain (outside the CDR3, taken from reference TRBV7-2 and TRBJ2-5): GAGVSQSPSNKVTEKGKDVELRCDPISGHTALYWYRQSLGQGLEFLIYFQGNSAPDKSGLPSDRFSAERTGGSVSTLTIQRTQQEDSAVYLCASSLGWAGEETQYFGPGTRLLVL.

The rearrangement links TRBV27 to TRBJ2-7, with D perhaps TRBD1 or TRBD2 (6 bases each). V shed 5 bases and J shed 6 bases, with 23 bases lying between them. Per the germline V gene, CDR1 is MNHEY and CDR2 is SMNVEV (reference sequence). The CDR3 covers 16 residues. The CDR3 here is CASSPLGAAGPLEQYF. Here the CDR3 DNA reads TGTGCCAGCAGTCCCCTGGGGGCAGCGGGTCCGCTCGAGCAGTACTTC.

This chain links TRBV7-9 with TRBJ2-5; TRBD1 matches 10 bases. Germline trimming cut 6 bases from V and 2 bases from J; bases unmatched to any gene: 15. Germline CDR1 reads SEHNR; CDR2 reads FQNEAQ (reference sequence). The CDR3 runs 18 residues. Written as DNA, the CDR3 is TGTGCCAGCAGGTTTAGTAGGGACAGGGGCAACCTGCAAGAGACCCAGTACTTC. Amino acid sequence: CASRFSRDRGNLQETQYF.

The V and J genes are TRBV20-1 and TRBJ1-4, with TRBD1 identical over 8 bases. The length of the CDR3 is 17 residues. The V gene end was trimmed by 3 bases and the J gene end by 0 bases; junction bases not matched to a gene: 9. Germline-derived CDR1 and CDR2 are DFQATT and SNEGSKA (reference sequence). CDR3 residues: CSASRFQGAATNEKLFF. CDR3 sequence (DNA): TGCAGTGCTAGTCGCTTTCAGGGGGCAGCAACTAATGAAAAACTGTTTTTT.

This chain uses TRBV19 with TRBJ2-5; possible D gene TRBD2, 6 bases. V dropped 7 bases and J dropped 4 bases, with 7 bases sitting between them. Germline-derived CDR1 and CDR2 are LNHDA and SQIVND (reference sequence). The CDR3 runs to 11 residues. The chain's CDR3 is CASMGGETQYF. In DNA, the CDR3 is TGTGCCAGTATGGGGGGAGAGACCCAGTACTTC.

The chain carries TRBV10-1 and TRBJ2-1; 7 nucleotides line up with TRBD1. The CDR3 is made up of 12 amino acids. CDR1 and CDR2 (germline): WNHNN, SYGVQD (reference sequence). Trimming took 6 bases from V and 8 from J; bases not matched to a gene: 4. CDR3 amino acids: CASSAQGDEQFF. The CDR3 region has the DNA TGCGCCAGCAGCGCTCAGGGGGATGAGCAGTTCTTC.

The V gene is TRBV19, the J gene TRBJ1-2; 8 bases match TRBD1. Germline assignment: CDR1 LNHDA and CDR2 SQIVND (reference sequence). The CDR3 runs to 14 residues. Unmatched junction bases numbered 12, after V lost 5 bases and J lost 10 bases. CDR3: CASSGDNPGGVYTF. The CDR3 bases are TGTGCCAGTAGTGGGGATAACCCAGGGGGCGTCTACACCTTC.

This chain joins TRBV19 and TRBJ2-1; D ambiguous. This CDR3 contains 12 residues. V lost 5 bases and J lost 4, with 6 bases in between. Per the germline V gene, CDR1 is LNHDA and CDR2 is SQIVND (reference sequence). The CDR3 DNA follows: TGTGCCAGTAGTGTTTATTACAATGAGCAGTTCTTC. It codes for CASSVYYNEQFF.

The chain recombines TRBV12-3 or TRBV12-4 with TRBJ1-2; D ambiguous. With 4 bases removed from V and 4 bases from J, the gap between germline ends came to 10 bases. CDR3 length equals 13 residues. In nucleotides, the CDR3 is TGTGCCAGCAGTTCATCGGACGGCTATGGCTACACCTTC. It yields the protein CASSSSDGYGYTF.

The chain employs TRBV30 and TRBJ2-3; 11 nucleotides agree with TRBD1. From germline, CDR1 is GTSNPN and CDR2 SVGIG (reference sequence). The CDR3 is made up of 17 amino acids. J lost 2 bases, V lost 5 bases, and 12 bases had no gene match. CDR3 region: CAWGGQGVKGVTDTQYF. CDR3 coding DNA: TGTGCCTGGGGGGGACAGGGGGTCAAGGGGGTCACAGATACGCAGTATTTT.

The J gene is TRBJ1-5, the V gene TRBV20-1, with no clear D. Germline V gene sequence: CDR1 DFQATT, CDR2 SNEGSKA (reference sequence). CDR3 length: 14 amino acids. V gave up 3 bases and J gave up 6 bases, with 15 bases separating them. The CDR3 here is CSASVRMAGQPQHF. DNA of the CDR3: TGCAGTGCTAGTGTTAGGATGGCTGGTCAGCCCCAGCATTTT.

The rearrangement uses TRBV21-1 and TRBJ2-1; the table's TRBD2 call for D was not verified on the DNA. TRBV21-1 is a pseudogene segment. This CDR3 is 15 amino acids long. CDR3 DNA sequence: TGTGCCAGCAGCAAAGCTAGCGGGGGGGCCCATGAGCAGTTCTTC. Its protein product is CASSKASGGAHEQFF.

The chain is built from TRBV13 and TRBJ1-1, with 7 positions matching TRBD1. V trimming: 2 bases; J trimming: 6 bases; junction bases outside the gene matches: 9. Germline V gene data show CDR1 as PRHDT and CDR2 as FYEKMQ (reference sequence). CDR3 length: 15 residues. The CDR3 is CASSLKPDRVSEAFF. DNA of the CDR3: TGTGCCAGCAGCTTAAAGCCAGACAGGGTTTCTGAAGCTTTCTTT.

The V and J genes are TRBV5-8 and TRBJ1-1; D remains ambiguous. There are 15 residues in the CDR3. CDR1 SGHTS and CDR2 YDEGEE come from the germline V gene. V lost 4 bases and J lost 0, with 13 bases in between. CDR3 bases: TGTGCCAGCAGCCGGGGTGAACCCATGAACACTGAAGCTTTCTTT. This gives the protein CASSRGEPMNTEAFF.

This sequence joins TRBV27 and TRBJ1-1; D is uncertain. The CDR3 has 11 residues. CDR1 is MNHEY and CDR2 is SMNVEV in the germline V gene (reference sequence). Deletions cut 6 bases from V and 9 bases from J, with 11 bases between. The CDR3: CASSETKKAFF. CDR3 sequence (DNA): TGTGCCAGCAGCGAGACCAAGAAAGCTTTCTTT.

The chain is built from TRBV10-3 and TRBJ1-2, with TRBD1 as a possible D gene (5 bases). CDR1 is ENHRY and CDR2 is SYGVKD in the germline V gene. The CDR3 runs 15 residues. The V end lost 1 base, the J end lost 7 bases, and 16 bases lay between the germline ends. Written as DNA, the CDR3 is TGTGCCATCAGTGAGTTCGGGAGGGGCCCTGCTGGCTACACCTTC. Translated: CAISEFGRGPAGYTF.

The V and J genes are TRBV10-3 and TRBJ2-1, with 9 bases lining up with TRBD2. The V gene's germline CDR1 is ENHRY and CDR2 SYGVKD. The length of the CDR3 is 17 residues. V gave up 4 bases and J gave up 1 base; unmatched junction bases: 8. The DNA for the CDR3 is TGTGCCATCAGTGGGGGTAGCGGGAGTCTTTCCTACAATGAGCAGTTCTTC. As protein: CAISGGSGSLSYNEQFF.

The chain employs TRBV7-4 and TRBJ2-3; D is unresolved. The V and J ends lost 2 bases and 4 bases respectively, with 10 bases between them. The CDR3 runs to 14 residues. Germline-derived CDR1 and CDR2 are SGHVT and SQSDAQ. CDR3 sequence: CASSLPEKADTQYF. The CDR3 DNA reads TGTGCCAGCAGCTTACCCGAGAAGGCAGATACGCAGTATTTT.

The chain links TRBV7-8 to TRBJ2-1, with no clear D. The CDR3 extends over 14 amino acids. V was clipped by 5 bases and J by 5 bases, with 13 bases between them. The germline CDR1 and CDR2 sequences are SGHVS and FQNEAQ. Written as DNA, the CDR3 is TGTGCCAGCAGCCCCAGCCCGAATAACAATGAGCAGTTCTTC. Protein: CASSPSPNNNEQFF.

The CDR3 sequence: CASSQAGLETQYF. The CDR3 nucleotides read TGTGCCAGCAGCCAAGCAGGGTTGGAGACCCAGTACTTC. The chain employs TRBV14 and TRBJ2-5; tentatively, D is TRBD1 (5 bases). Looked up from germline, CDR1 is SGHDN and CDR2 is FVKESK. The CDR3 has 13 residues. The germline V and J ends were trimmed by 1 base and 5 bases, with 8 bases remaining between them.

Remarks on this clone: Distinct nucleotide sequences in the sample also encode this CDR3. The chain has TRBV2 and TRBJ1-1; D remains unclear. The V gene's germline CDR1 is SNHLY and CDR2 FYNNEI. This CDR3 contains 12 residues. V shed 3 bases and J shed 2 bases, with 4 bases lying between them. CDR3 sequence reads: CASSELNTEAFF. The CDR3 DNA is TGTGCCAGCAGTGAGCTCAACACTGAAGCTTTCTTT.

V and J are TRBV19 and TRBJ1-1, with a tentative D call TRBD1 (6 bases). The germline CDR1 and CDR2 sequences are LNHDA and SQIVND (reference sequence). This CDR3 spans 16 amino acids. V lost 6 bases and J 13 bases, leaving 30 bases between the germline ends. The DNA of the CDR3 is TGTGCCAGTAGACAACAGGGAACCCCCCAAAGTTTTCTATATTTCTTT. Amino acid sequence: CASRQQGTPQSFLYFF. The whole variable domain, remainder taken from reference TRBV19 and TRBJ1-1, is DGGITQSPKYLFRKEGQNVTLSCEQNLNHDAMYWYRQDPGQGLRLIYYSQIVNDFQKGDIAEGYSVSREKKESFPLTVTSAQKNPTAFYLCASRQQGTPQSFLYFFGQGTRLTVV.

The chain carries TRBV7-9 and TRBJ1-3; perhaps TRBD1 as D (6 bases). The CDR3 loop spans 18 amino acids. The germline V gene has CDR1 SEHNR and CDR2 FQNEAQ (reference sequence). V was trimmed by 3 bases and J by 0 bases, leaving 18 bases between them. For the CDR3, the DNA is TGTGCCAGCAGCTTCGTCGTTACGGACAGTTCCTCTGGAAACACCATATATTTT. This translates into CASSFVVTDSSSGNTIYF. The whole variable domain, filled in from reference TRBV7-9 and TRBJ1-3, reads DTGVSQNPRHKITKRGQNVTFRCDPISEHNRLYWYRQTLGQGPEFLTYFQNEAQLEKSRLLSDRFSAERPKGSFSTLEIQRTEQGDSAMYLCASSFVVTDSSSGNTIYFGEGSWLTVV.

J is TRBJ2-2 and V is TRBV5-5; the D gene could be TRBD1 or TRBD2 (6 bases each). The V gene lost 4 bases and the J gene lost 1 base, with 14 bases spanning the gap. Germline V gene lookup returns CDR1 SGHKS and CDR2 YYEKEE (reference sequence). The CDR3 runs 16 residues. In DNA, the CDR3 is TGTGCCAGCAGCGCTATGGGGGGCAGGAACACCGGGGAGCTGTTTTTT. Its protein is CASSAMGGRNTGELFF.

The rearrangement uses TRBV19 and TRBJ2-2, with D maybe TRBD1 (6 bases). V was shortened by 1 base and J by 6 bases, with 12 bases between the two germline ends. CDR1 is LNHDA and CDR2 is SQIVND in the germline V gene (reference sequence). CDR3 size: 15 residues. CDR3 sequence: CASSIAGVRSGELFF. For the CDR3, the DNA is TGTGCCAGTAGTATAGCAGGGGTTAGGTCCGGGGAGCTGTTTTTT.